This section outlines one T cell receptor beta chain sequence together with its context. Its target is unknown. Sequenced by immunoSEQ multiplex PCR; TCRdb stores in-frame clones only, minus some. The sample has approximately 140,000 clones, roughly 89% seen once. The sample is drawn from a study of Ad26.COV2.S vaccination and SARS-CoV-2 variants. Study findings and constraints: It was reported that spike-specific CD8+ and CD4+ T cell responses were substantially broad after vaccination. Total T cell responses may have been underestimated by the TCR breadth and depth analyses. Similar non-spike TCR breadth was seen in vaccine and placebo recipients. Spike-specific TCR breadth in vaccine recipients exceeded that seen in placebo recipients.

The V end lost 7 bases, the J end lost 7 bases, and 14 bases lay between the germline ends. The CDR3 totals 13 residues. The sample here was peripheral blood, taken after recovery from COVID-19. This chain joins TRBV23-1 and TRBJ2-1, with D perhaps matching TRBD1 or TRBD2 (5 bases each). TRBV23-1 is reported as an ORF; its role is uncertain. The sequence came from a human donor who had recovered from COVID-19. CDR3 sequence: CASNPDEGNEQFF. The CDR3 DNA reads as TGCGCCAGCAACCCGGACGAGGGGAATGAGCAGTTCTTC.